This TCR beta chain was profiled in a study of technical replicates of blood from a few donors. The germline CDR1 and CDR2 sequences are SGHDN and FVKESK. Trimming took 1 base from V and 4 from J; bases not matched to a gene: 6. The CDR3 sequence is 15 residues long. The protocol was immunoSEQ multiplex PCR, while the TCRdb copy is restricted to in-frame clones and leaves out a portion. The sample yields 45,000 to 55,000 clones, approximately 94% seen once. A word on this clone: This specimen includes other DNA sequences encoding the same CDR3.

This sequence originates from a human donor in good health. The sample comprised T cells isolated from PBMCs. The V gene is TRBV14, the J gene TRBJ1-1; 7 nucleotides align to TRBD1. In DNA, the CDR3 is TGTGCCAGCAGCCAAGCAGGGGGGCGCGGCACTGAAGCTTTCTTT. Translated, it gives CASSQAGGRGTEAFF. The variable domain in full, with the rest retrieved from reference TRBV14 and TRBJ1-1, is EAGVTQFPSHSVIEKGQTVTLRCDPISGHDNLYWYRRVMGKEIKFLLHFVKESKQDESGMPNNRFLAERTGGTYSTLKVQPAELEDSGVYFCASSQAGGRGTEAFFGQGTRLTVV.